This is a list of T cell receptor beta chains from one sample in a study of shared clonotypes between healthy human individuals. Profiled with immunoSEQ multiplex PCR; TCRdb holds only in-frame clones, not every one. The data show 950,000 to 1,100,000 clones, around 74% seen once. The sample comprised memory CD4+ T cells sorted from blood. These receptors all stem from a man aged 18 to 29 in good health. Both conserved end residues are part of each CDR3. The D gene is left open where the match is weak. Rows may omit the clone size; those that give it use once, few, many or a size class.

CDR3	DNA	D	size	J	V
CASSVGLAGSSYNEQFF	TGTGCCAGCAGCGTAGGGCTAGCGGGTAGCTCCTACAATGAGCAGTTCTTC	TRBD2	few	TRBJ2-1	TRBV9
CASSYVQGNNQPQHF	TGTGCCAGCAGTTATGTACAGGGGAACAATCAGCCCCAGCATTTT	TRBD1	.	TRBJ1-5	TRBV6-6
CASSQNGLAGGNGELFF	TGTGCCAGCAGCCAAAATGGCTTGGCAGGGGGCAACGGGGAGCTGTTTTTT	TRBD1	.	TRBJ2-2	TRBV14
CASSPGTGSWKTDTQYF	TGTGCCAGCAGCCCTGGGACAGGGTCCTGGAAGACAGATACGCAGTATTTT	TRBD1	.	TRBJ2-3	TRBV7-9
CATKLPGPPAELFF	TGTGCCACCAAGTTGCCGGGACCCCCGGCGGAGCTGTTTTTT	.	few	TRBJ2-2	TRBV28
CASSLDPRVDTQYF	TGTGCCAGCAGCTTGGACCCGAGGGTTGATACGCAGTATTTT	.	few	TRBJ2-3	TRBV5-4
CASSLATSGPYNEQFF	TGTGCCAGCAGCTTAGCTACTAGCGGTCCCTACAATGAGCAGTTCTTC	TRBD2	.	TRBJ2-1	TRBV7-2
CAISEGGVRGEQYF	TGTGCCATCAGTGAGGGAGGGGTAAGGGGCGAGCAGTACTTC	.	.	TRBJ2-7	TRBV10-3
CASSFNYGYTF	TGTGCCAGTAGTTTTAACTATGGCTACACCTTC	.	.	TRBJ1-2	TRBV19
CASQTSGGRTDTQYF	TGTGCCAGCCAAACTAGCGGGGGGCGCACAGATACGCAGTATTTT	TRBD2	few	TRBJ2-3	TRBV5-4
CASFSGQDYGYTF	TGTGCCAGCTTTTCAGGGCAGGACTATGGCTACACCTTC	.	.	TRBJ1-2	TRBV28
CASSLGDREGHEQYF	TGCGCCAGCAGCTTGGGGGACAGGGAAGGACACGAGCAGTACTTC	TRBD1	.	TRBJ2-7	TRBV5-1
CAIRTDREGTEAFF	TGTGCCATCCGGACGGACAGGGAAGGCACTGAAGCTTTCTTT	TRBD1	many	TRBJ1-1	TRBV10-3
CSVEDRTGGSTDTQYF	TGCAGCGTTGAAGACCGGACAGGGGGCAGCACAGATACGCAGTATTTT	TRBD1	.	TRBJ2-3	TRBV29-1
CASSLASQGNTEAFF	TGCGCCAGCAGCTTGGCGTCTCAGGGGAACACTGAAGCTTTCTTT	.	.	TRBJ1-1	TRBV5-1
CASKRSSYGYTF	TGTGCCAGTAAACGGTCGTCCTATGGCTACACCTTC	.	.	TRBJ1-2	TRBV19
CASSRLVTREERTGELFF	TGTGCCAGTAGTAGGTTGGTGACGCGGGAGGAACGAACCGGGGAGCTGTTTTTT	TRBD2	.	TRBJ2-2	TRBV19
CASSLQGWDTQYF	TGTGCCAGCAGCCTCCAGGGCTGGGATACGCAGTATTTT	.	.	TRBJ2-3	TRBV6-5
CASSYGFQANTGELFF	TGCGCCAGCAGCTACGGATTCCAAGCGAACACCGGGGAGCTGTTTTTT	.	.	TRBJ2-2	TRBV5-1
CASSRKGLGGTDTQYF	TGTGCCAGCAGTCGGAAAGGGTTGGGGGGCACAGATACGCAGTATTTT	.	.	TRBJ2-3	TRBV25-1
CASSVEKSTGELFF	TGTGCCAGCAGCGTAGAAAAGAGCACCGGGGAGCTGTTTTTT	.	.	TRBJ2-2	TRBV9
CASSPSGTSGTDTQYF	TGTGCCAGCAGTCCTTCCGGGACTAGCGGCACAGATACGCAGTATTTT	TRBD2	.	TRBJ2-3	TRBV27
CASSDCRETPFGTMAGDYGYTF	TGTGCCAGCAGTGACTGCCGGGAGACTCCTTTCGGGACGATGGCGGGTGACTATGGCTACACCTTC	.	.	TRBJ1-2	TRBV6-4
CASKQNLLTYEQYF	TGTGCCAGCAAGCAGAATCTATTAACCTACGAGCAGTACTTC	.	.	TRBJ2-7	TRBV6-1
CASSSNSRVLNTEAFF	TGTGCCAGCAGTTCAAATTCCAGGGTTCTGAACACTGAAGCTTTCTTT	.	.	TRBJ1-1	TRBV11-2
CSVEAAGGGNYGYTF	TGCAGCGTTGAAGCGGCAGGGGGTGGTAACTATGGCTACACCTTC	TRBD1	.	TRBJ1-2	TRBV29-1
CASSYNRDQPQHF	TGTGCCAGCAGTTACAACAGAGACCAGCCCCAGCATTTT	.	once	TRBJ1-5	TRBV2
CASSGWGEQYF	TGTGCCAGCAGCGGATGGGGGGAGCAGTACTTC	.	.	TRBJ2-7	TRBV7-8
CASYRDGNSPLHF	TGTGCCAGCTACCGGGACGGTAATTCACCCCTCCACTTT	.	many	TRBJ1-6	TRBV28
CASTPRGRDNYGYTF	TGTGCCAGCACCCCTCGGGGCAGGGATAACTATGGCTACACCTTC	.	.	TRBJ1-2	TRBV6-6
CASSPPGIITDTQYF	TGTGCCAGCAGCCCCCCAGGGATAATCACAGATACGCAGTATTTT	.	once	TRBJ2-3	TRBV5-4
CASTPVGDSNYGYTF	TGTGCCAGCACCCCGGTGGGGGACTCCAACTATGGCTACACCTTC	.	.	TRBJ1-2	TRBV6-6
CASSLATGDGDTQYF	TGCGCCAGCAGCTTGGCAACCGGGGACGGAGATACGCAGTATTTT	.	.	TRBJ2-3	TRBV5-1
CASKRRESSYEQYF	TGCGCCAGCAAGCGGCGGGAGAGCTCCTACGAGCAGTACTTC	TRBD2	.	TRBJ2-7	TRBV5-1
CASRMLDRGHSPLHF	TGTGCCAGCAGAATGTTGGACAGGGGGCATTCACCCCTCCACTTT	TRBD1	.	TRBJ1-6	TRBV13
CASSYVGGNTIYF	TGTGCCAGCAGCTATGTGGGGGGAAACACCATATATTTT	.	once	TRBJ1-3	TRBV11-2
CAWSVGGAGTGELFF	TGTGCCTGGAGTGTGGGGGGCGCGGGCACCGGGGAGCTGTTTTTT	.	.	TRBJ2-2	TRBV30
CASRMYEQYF	TGTGCCAGCAGGATGTACGAGCAGTACTTC	.	.	TRBJ2-7	TRBV2
CAWSVGTVGISTDTQYF	TGTGCCTGGAGTGTGGGGACAGTTGGGATCAGCACAGATACGCAATATTTT	TRBD1	once	TRBJ2-3	TRBV30
CASSQDGLNTEAFF	TGTGCCAGCAGCCAGGACGGATTGAACACTGAAGCTTTCTTT	.	.	TRBJ1-1	TRBV7-9
CSAVAAETQYF	TGCAGTGCGGTAGCCGCGGAGACCCAGTACTTC	.	.	TRBJ2-5	TRBV20-1
CASTPTPGTGNSYNEQFF	TGTGCCAGCACCCCGACCCCTGGGACAGGTAACTCCTACAATGAGCAGTTCTTC	TRBD1	.	TRBJ2-1	TRBV5-4
CASSQGTGPYYEQYF	TGCGCCAGCAGCCAAGGTACCGGGCCCTACTACGAGCAGTACTTC	.	.	TRBJ2-7	TRBV4-1
CASSYPGTSDTEAFF	TGTGCCAGCAGTTACCCCGGGACTTCAGACACTGAAGCTTTCTTT	.	once	TRBJ1-1	TRBV6-6
CASSVSGSDTEAFF	TGTGCCAGCAGCGTAAGTGGTTCGGACACTGAAGCTTTCTTT	.	few	TRBJ1-1	TRBV9